The source of this T cell receptor (beta chain) is a study of T cells expressing NK-cell markers. Whole-study context: Sorted CD3+CD56-NKG2C+, CD3+CD56+NKG2C- and CD3+CD56+NKG2C+ T cells were the source of the TCR beta repertoires.

No DNA is given; TCRdb re-called the 5' RACE reads and lists each CDR3 protein once. Listed are some 600,000 distinct CDR3 sequences; 3% to 4.5% falls within the top ten. This CDR3 has 15 residues. Sequencing was carried out using blood T cells: a sorted CD56 or NKG2C T cell subset, CD4+ or CD8+ T cells, or bulk PBMC T cells (not recorded which). The chain uses TRBV23-1 and TRBJ2-1; TCRdb proposes TRBD1, but this gene call is untestable without DNA. TRBV23-1 is reported as an ORF; its role is uncertain. This TCR was recovered from a man younger than 35 in good health. The CDR3 spells CASTKTGGRDNEQFF.